The entry that follows covers one T cell receptor beta chain sequence. What antigen it recognizes has not been identified. Per-base quality was not reported, and no clone a single base away is much larger than it. Genomic DNA was extracted from sorted cells for sequencing of the TCRbeta CDR3 region. The immunoSEQ Assay was used for sequencing of TCRbeta CDR3 regions. Held by TCRdb, this immuneACCESS table contains in-frame sequences only and omits some clones. Under half of the omission traces to an unresolved V gene where checked; the cause of the rest is unknown. Present in this sample are tens of thousands of clones, about four fifths of which were seen just once. Over 1% of the sample is held by the ten biggest clonotypes. Patients with a history of autoimmune disease or receiving systemic immunosuppression were excluded from the trial. Peripheral blood for TCR sequencing was collected from all dose cohorts at baseline, on cycle 4 day 1, and on cycle 7 day 1. Samples came from an open-label, multicenter, first-in-human phase I dose-escalation trial of ivuxolimab. Adults with locally advanced or metastatic melanoma, renal cell carcinoma, hepatocellular carcinoma or head and neck squamous cell carcinoma were enrolled in the trial. CD4+ and CD8+ T cells were sorted separately from peripheral blood before TCR sequencing.

V and J are trimmed by 1 base and 9 bases, and the gene matches miss 11 bases of the junction. CDR1 and CDR2, looked up from the germline V gene (reference sequence), are GTSNPN and SVGIG. From the cysteine through the phenylalanine, the CDR3 covers 16 amino acids. The read is trimmed to its CDR3 DNA, 48 bases read in frame from base 1. These data belong to a study of OX40 agonist ivuxolimab in advanced cancers. Background on the whole study: Ivuxolimab, which targeted the costimulatory receptor OX40 (CD134), was an agonistic, fully human IgG2 monoclonal antibody. Partial responses occurred in three dose-escalation patients: two with cutaneous melanoma and one with hepatocellular carcinoma. Patients were allowed to have had prior anti-PD-1, anti-PD-L1 or anti-CTLA-4 therapy, and approximately 40% of the dose-escalation patients had been treated with checkpoint inhibitors. Intravenous ivuxolimab was administered to patients every 2 weeks at six dose levels: 0.01, 0.1, 0.3, 1.5, 3 and 10 mg/kg. The paper describes the monotherapy dose-escalation part (N of about 57 patients) of the phase I trial of ivuxolimab. Of the approximately 50 dose-escalation patients, hepatocellular carcinoma was present in around 19, melanoma in roughly 15, renal cell carcinoma in 9 and head and neck cancer in 9. The dose-escalation cohort was about 86% male with a mean age of approximately 60 years, ranging from roughly 20 to 85. Peripheral TCRbeta sequencing was intended to test whether TCR sequence diversity was altered and clonal T-cell expansion was caused by ivuxolimab. Results the study describes overall, beyond this receptor: At doses from 0.1 to 3.0 mg/kg, clonal expansion was seen in both CD4+ and CD8+ blood T cells between baseline and week 6. Low levels of normalized T-cell clonal expansion were also shown by some nonresponding patients. In the 0.1-3.0 mg/kg groups, partial responders had among the lowest normalized peripheral clonal expansion, particularly in CD8+ T cells. The antigen specificity of the clonally expanded peripheral T cells was not determined. After ivuxolimab, expanded clones were on average more numerous among CD8+ T cells than among CD4+ T cells.

In this chain, TRBV30 is recombined with TRBJ1-6; TRBD1 fits 8 bases in the junction. The sequence derives from an adult with an advanced solid tumor such as melanoma, head and neck, liver or kidney cancer. The material sequenced was CD4+ or CD8+ T cells sorted from blood, taken in a trial of the OX40 agonist ivuxolimab. This receptor has the CDR3 CAWSDPRTGFSSPLHF. The bases are TGTGCCTGGAGTGACCCTCGGACAGGGTTTAGTTCACCCCTCCACTTT. Full variable domain (CDR3 extended with the reference TRBV30 and TRBJ1-6 proteins): SQTIHQWPATLVQPVGSPLSLECTVEGTSNPNLYWYRQAAGRGLQLLFYSVGIGQISSEVPQNLSASRPQDRQFILSSKKLLLSDSGFYLCAWSDPRTGFSSPLHFGNGTRLTVT.